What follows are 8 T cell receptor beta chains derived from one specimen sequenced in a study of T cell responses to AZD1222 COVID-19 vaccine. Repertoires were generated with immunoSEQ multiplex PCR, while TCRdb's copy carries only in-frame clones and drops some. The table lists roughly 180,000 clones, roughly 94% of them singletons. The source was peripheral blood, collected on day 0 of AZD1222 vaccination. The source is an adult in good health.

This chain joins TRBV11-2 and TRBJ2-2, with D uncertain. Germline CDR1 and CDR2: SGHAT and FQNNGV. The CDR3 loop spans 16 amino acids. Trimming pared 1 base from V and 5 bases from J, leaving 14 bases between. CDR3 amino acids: CASSLVFLLGTGELFF. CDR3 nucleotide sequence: TGTGCCAGCAGCTTAGTTTTCTTGCTAGGTACCGGGGAGCTGTTTTTT.

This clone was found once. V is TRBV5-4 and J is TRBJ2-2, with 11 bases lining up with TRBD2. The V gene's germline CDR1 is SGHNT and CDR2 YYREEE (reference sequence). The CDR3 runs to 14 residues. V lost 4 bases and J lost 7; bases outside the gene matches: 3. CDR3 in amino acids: CASSGTSGVGELFF. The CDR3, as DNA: TGTGCCAGCAGCGGGACTAGCGGTGTCGGGGAGCTGTTTTTT.

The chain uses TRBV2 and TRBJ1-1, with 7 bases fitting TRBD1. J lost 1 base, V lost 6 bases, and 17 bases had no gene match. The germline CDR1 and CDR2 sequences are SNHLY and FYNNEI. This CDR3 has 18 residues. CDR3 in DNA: TGTGCCAGCAGCTACCCTACAGGGGTCTCCTCTAGGAACACTGAAGCTTTCTTT. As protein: CASSYPTGVSSRNTEAFF.

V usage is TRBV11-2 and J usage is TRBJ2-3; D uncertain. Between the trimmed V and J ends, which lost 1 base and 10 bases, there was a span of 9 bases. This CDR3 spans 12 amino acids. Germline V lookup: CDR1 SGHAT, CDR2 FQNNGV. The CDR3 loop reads CASSLGLRAQYF. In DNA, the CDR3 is TGTGCCAGCAGCTTAGGGCTCCGGGCGCAGTATTTT.

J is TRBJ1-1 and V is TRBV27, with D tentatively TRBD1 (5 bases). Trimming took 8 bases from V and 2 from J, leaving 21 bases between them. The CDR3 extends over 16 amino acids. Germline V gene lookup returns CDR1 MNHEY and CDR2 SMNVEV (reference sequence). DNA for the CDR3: TGTGCCAGCGCCCCCGCCCAGGGAAGGTCAAACACTGAAGCTTTCTTT. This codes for CASAPAQGRSNTEAFF.

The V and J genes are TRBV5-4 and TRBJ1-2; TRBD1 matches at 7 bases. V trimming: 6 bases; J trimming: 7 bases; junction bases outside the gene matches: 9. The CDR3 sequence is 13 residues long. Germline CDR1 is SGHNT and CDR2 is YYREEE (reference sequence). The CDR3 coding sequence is TGTGCCAGCAACATACAGGGGATAACTGGCTACACCTTC. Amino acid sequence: CASNIQGITGYTF.

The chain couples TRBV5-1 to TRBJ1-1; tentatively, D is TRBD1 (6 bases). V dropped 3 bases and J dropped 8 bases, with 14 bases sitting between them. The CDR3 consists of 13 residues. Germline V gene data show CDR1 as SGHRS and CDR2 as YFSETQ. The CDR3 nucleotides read TGCGCCAGCAGCTCGGCCGTCGACAGGGAAGCTTTCTTT. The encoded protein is CASSSAVDREAFF.

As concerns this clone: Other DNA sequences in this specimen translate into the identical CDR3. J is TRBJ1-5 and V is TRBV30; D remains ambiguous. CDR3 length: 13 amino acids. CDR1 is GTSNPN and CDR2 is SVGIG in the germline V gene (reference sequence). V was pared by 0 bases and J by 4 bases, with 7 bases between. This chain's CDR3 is CAWSVRGNQPQHF. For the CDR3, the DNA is TGTGCCTGGAGTGTTCGGGGAAATCAGCCCCAGCATTTT.